A selection of T cell receptor beta chains follows, all from one sample in a study of T-cell reconstitution after alpha-beta-depleted transplantation in children. TCRdb reanalysed the PCR reads using MiXCR and keeps one entry per CDR3 protein. The sample has 600,000 to 700,000 distinct CDR3 sequences, around 16% seen once. The specimen comprised PBMCs from the stem cell graft donor, sampled from the stem cell graft. The receptors were sampled from a human donor who donated a stem cell graft to a child with acute myeloid leukemia. Both conserved end residues are part of each CDR3. D genes are given only for firm matches. For some rows the clone size is stated as once, few or many, or as a class when expanded; others skip it.

TRBV12-3/TRBV12-4	NA	TRBJ1-2	NA	CASSLRTGYTYGYTF	TGTGCCAGCAGTTTAAGAACAGGATATACCTATGGCTACACCTTC
TRBV9	NA	TRBJ2-3	NA	CASSGGGPLSFGDTQYF	TGTGCCAGCAGCGGAGGGGGACCCCTATCTTTCGGGGATACGCAGTATTTT
TRBV15	NA	TRBJ2-1	NA	CATTDGGIGANEQFF	TGTGCCACCACCGATGGAGGGATTGGAGCCAATGAGCAGTTCTTC
TRBV12-3/TRBV12-4	NA	TRBJ1-4	TRBD1	CASSPGQNEKLFF	TGTGCCAGCAGCCCGGGACAGAATGAAAAACTGTTTTTT
TRBV20-1	many	TRBJ2-6	NA	CSAVGPGANVLTF	TGCAGTGCAGTCGGGCCTGGGGCCAACGTCCTGACTTTC
TRBV20-1	many	TRBJ2-1	TRBD2	CSARDSERGVYNEQFF	TGCAGTGCTAGAGATAGCGAGCGGGGGGTTTACAATGAGCAGTTCTTC
TRBV6-1	many	TRBJ2-1	TRBD1	CASRDQGATYNEQFF	TGTGCCAGCAGGGACCAGGGGGCGACCTACAATGAGCAGTTCTTC
TRBV20-1	NA	TRBJ1-2	TRBD1	CSARGDRVVGGYTF	TGCAGTGCTAGAGGGGACAGGGTCGTCGGTGGCTACACCTTC
TRBV7-2	many	TRBJ2-5	NA	CASSVMVQETQYF	TGTGCCAGCAGCGTGATGGTACAAGAGACCCAGTACTTC
TRBV29-1	many	TRBJ2-7	TRBD2	CSVEELAGAYEQYF	TGCAGCGTTGAAGAGCTAGCGGGGGCTTACGAGCAGTACTTC
TRBV9	NA	TRBJ2-3	TRBD2	CASSSRAGGPIDTQYF	TGTGCCAGCAGCTCGAGAGCGGGGGGGCCGATAGATACGCAGTATTTT
TRBV29-1	NA	TRBJ1-4	NA	CSVWGFFGLREKLFF	TGCAGCGTTTGGGGTTTTTTTGGACTCAGGGAAAAACTGTTTTTT
TRBV15	NA	TRBJ2-7	TRBD1	CATASGQGRYEQYF	TGTGCCACCGCTTCGGGACAGGGCCGCTACGAGCAGTACTTC
TRBV20-1	few	TRBJ1-5	NA	CSATTGLDQPQHF	TGCAGTGCTACGACAGGATTGGATCAGCCCCAGCATTTT
TRBV12-3/TRBV12-4	NA	TRBJ2-4	NA	CASSLLKLAKNIQYF	TGTGCCAGCAGCCTGCTCAAACTAGCCAAAAACATTCAGTACTTC
TRBV12-3/TRBV12-4	many	TRBJ1-6	TRBD1	CASSTGQINSPLHF	TGTGCCAGCAGTACGGGACAGATTAATTCACCCCTCCACTTT
TRBV12-3/TRBV12-4	NA	TRBJ2-3	NA	CASSFGDTDTQYF	TGTGCCAGCAGTTTTGGAGACACAGATACGCAGTATTTT
TRBV7-2	few	TRBJ1-3	TRBD1	CASSLGGTGLAGNTIYF	TGTGCCAGCAGCTTAGGAGGGACAGGGCTGGCAGGAAACACCATATATTTT
TRBV15	NA	TRBJ2-7	NA	CATQGGGDEQYF	TGTGCCACCCAAGGGGGGGGGGACGAGCAGTACTTC
TRBV20-1	many	TRBJ2-7	TRBD1	CSARDDRVSYEQYF	TGCAGTGCTAGAGATGACAGGGTCTCCTACGAGCAGTACTTC
TRBV20-1	many	TRBJ1-1	NA	CSAGSGPNTEAFF	TGCAGTGCTGGCTCCGGTCCGAACACTGAAGCTTTCTTT
TRBV7-2	many	TRBJ2-7	TRBD1	CASSLRDSTYEQYF	TGTGCCAGCAGCTTAAGGGACAGTACCTACGAGCAGTACTTC
TRBV20-1	many	TRBJ1-5	TRBD1	CSAGDRNNNQPQHF	TGCAGTGCTGGGGACAGGAATAACAATCAGCCCCAGCATTTT
TRBV7-8	NA	TRBJ2-7	TRBD1	CASSLATGTFYEQYF	TGTGCCAGCAGCTTAGCGACAGGGACCTTTTACGAGCAGTACTTC
TRBV20-1	few	TRBJ2-3	TRBD2	CSAKERRSGDLTDTQYF	TGCAGTGCCAAAGAAAGACGTAGCGGGGACCTCACAGATACGCAGTATTTT
TRBV20-1	many	TRBJ1-5	TRBD1	CSASGGGGQPQHF	TGCAGTGCATCAGGGGGCGGTGGTCAGCCCCAGCATTTT
TRBV5-4	NA	TRBJ1-1	NA	CASSFPPGRLNTEAFF	TGTGCCAGCAGCTTCCCCCCAGGCAGGCTTAACACTGAAGCTTTCTTT
TRBV29-1	many	TRBJ2-7	NA	CSVEGTGTYEQYF	TGCAGCGTTGAAGGGACTGGCACCTACGAGCAGTACTTC
TRBV20-1	few	TRBJ2-2	TRBD2	CSATTSPSTGELFF	TGCAGTGCCACGACTAGCCCTAGCACCGGGGAGCTGTTTTTT
TRBV9	NA	TRBJ2-2	NA	CASSPLTGLGAAGELFF	TGTGCCAGCAGCCCTTTGACGGGTTTGGGGGCGGCCGGGGAGCTGTTTTTT
TRBV27	NA	TRBJ2-7	TRBD1	CASSLEGTGGSYEQYF	TGTGCCAGCAGTTTAGAGGGGACAGGGGGCTCCTACGAGCAGTACTTC
TRBV7-2	NA	TRBJ1-1	TRBD1	CASSYRGVTEAFF	TGTGCCAGCAGTTACAGGGGTGTCACTGAAGCTTTCTTT
TRBV12-3/TRBV12-4	NA	TRBJ2-3	TRBD2	CASSLLPGLAGGLQYF	TGTGCCAGCAGTCTTCTGCCGGGACTAGCGGGGGGGCTTCAGTATTTT
TRBV20-1	NA	TRBJ2-1	TRBD1	CSARGQGLGSYNEQFF	TGCAGTGCTAGGGGACAGGGGTTGGGCTCCTACAATGAGCAGTTCTTC
TRBV29-1	many	TRBJ1-1	NA	CSVVRELRTEAFF	TGCAGCGTTGTTAGGGAGTTGCGCACTGAAGCTTTCTTT
TRBV20-1	many	TRBJ2-3	NA	CSANRASETQYF	TGCAGTGCTAACCGCGCCTCAGAGACGCAGTATTTT
TRBV20-1	NA	TRBJ2-3	TRBD2	CSAPTRRLAGGRTDTQYF	TGCAGTGCCCCGACCCGCCGACTAGCGGGGGGGCGCACAGATACGCAGTATTTT
TRBV10-3	few	TRBJ2-5	NA	CAISDPTTEFKGQETQYF	TGTGCCATCAGTGACCCTACCACTGAGTTCAAGGGGCAAGAGACCCAGTACTTC
TRBV7-3	many	TRBJ2-3	NA	CASSLKSGATDTQYF	TGTGCCAGCAGCTTAAAGTCGGGGGCAACAGATACGCAGTATTTT
TRBV20-1	many	TRBJ2-1	NA	CSAALDRYDFSYNEQFF	TGCAGTGCAGCCCTTGACCGGTATGATTTCTCCTACAATGAGCAGTTCTTC
TRBV5-6	few	TRBJ2-1	NA	CASSSGPKGYNEQFF	TGTGCCAGCAGCTCGGGACCCAAGGGTTACAATGAGCAGTTCTTC
TRBV11-3	NA	TRBJ2-5	TRBD1	CASSGQGQQETQYF	TGTGCCAGCAGTGGACAGGGGCAGCAAGAGACCCAGTACTTC